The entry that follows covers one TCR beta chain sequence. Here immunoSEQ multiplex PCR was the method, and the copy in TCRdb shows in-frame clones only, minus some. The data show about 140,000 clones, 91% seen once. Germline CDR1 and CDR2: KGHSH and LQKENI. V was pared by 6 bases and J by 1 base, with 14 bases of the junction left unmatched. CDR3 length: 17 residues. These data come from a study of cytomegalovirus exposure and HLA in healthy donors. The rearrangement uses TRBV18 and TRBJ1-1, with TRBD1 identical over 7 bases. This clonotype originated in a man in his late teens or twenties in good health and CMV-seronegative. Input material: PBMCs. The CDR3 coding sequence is TGTGCCAGCTCTGGGACAGCTGGGAATTATAGGAACACTGAAGCTTTCTTT. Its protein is CASSGTAGNYRNTEAFF.